The text below deals with one TCR beta chain. The entry originates in a study of cytomegalovirus exposure and HLA in healthy donors. Repertoires were generated with immunoSEQ multiplex PCR, while TCRdb's copy carries only in-frame clones and drops some. Of approximately 150,000 clones listed, approximately 80% were seen once; the top ten hold under 2.5%. Losses at the gene ends were 0 bases for V and 9 bases for J; bases not matched to a gene: 7. CDR1 and CDR2 (germline): SGDLS, YYNGEE. This CDR3 region has 15 residues. The chain combines TRBV9 with TRBJ2-1; 9 bases align to TRBD2. The clonotype originates from a man under 40 in good health and CMV-seropositive. The sequenced sample consisted of PBMCs. The CDR3 is CASSVVGGGASEQFF. CDR3 coding DNA: TGTGCCAGCAGCGTAGTAGGCGGGGGGGCCAGTGAGCAGTTCTTC.